These T cell receptor beta chains were read from a single sample in a study of shared clonotypes between healthy human individuals. Measured with immunoSEQ multiplex PCR; TCRdb has only the in-frame clones, and not every one. The repertoire consists of about 380,000 clones, with about 96% occurring once and the leading ten covering around 0.3%. The material sequenced was memory CD8+ T cells sorted from blood. These receptors were collected from a man aged 25 to 45 in good health. Both conserved end residues are part of each CDR3. Each record gives: clone size, D gene, J gene, V gene, CDR3 protein, CDR3 DNA. A D gene is named only where the DNA matches it firmly. A clone size is listed for some rows: how often the clone was seen (once, few, many), or a class if it is expanded.

clone_size: .; d_call: .; j_call: TRBJ1-1; v_call: TRBV7-6; cdr3_aa: CASSFRLGGAGTTEAFF; cdr3_nt: TGTGCCAGCAGCTTCCGTCTTGGGGGCGCAGGGACCACTGAAGCTTTCTTT
clone_size: .; d_call: TRBD2; j_call: TRBJ2-7; v_call: TRBV4-1; cdr3_aa: CASSLRTRSSYEQYF; cdr3_nt: TGCGCCAGCAGCCTACGGACTAGAAGCTCCTACGAGCAGTACTTC
clone_size: once; d_call: .; j_call: TRBJ2-2; v_call: TRBV28; cdr3_aa: CASSLPPWGQANTGELFF; cdr3_nt: TGTGCCAGCAGTTTACCTCCCTGGGGGCAGGCGAACACCGGGGAGCTGTTTTTT
clone_size: .; d_call: .; j_call: TRBJ1-5; v_call: TRBV6-6; cdr3_aa: CASSFFRVGNQPQHF; cdr3_nt: TGTGCCAGCAGTTTTTTCAGGGTTGGCAATCAGCCCCAGCATTTT
clone_size: .; d_call: .; j_call: TRBJ2-3; v_call: TRBV6-5; cdr3_aa: CASRGGLADTQYF; cdr3_nt: TGTGCCAGCAGGGGGGGTTTAGCAGATACGCAGTATTTT
clone_size: .; d_call: .; j_call: TRBJ2-5; v_call: TRBV7-2; cdr3_aa: CASRRSGQETQYF; cdr3_nt: TGTGCCAGCAGACGGAGCGGGCAAGAGACCCAGTACTTC
clone_size: .; d_call: TRBD2; j_call: TRBJ2-2; v_call: TRBV7-6; cdr3_aa: CASSTGLAGGPAGELFF; cdr3_nt: TGTGCCAGCAGCACGGGACTAGCGGGAGGGCCAGCCGGGGAGCTGTTTTTT
clone_size: .; d_call: .; j_call: TRBJ2-3; v_call: TRBV5-6; cdr3_aa: CASSLGFIVGRVLDTQYF; cdr3_nt: TGTGCCAGCAGCTTGGGGTTCATCGTGGGACGAGTACTAGATACGCAGTATTTT
clone_size: .; d_call: TRBD2; j_call: TRBJ2-3; v_call: TRBV5-1; cdr3_aa: CASSPGGTSVKPDTQYF; cdr3_nt: TGCGCCAGCAGCCCAGGGGGGACTAGCGTTAAACCGGATACGCAGTATTTT
clone_size: .; d_call: .; j_call: TRBJ1-1; v_call: TRBV2; cdr3_aa: CASVRGALNTEAFF; cdr3_nt: TGTGCCAGCGTACGGGGGGCGCTGAACACTGAAGCTTTCTTT
clone_size: .; d_call: .; j_call: TRBJ2-7; v_call: TRBV10-1; cdr3_aa: CASSEGYEQYF; cdr3_nt: TGCGCCAGCAGTGAGGGTTACGAGCAGTACTTC
clone_size: .; d_call: TRBD2; j_call: TRBJ2-2; v_call: TRBV5-1; cdr3_aa: CASSLWGGSGPPNTGELFF; cdr3_nt: TGCGCCAGCAGCTTGTGGGGGGGTAGCGGCCCACCGAACACCGGGGAGCTGTTTTTT
clone_size: .; d_call: .; j_call: TRBJ1-4; v_call: TRBV19; cdr3_aa: CASSPGDRSTNEKLFF; cdr3_nt: TGTGCCAGTAGTCCGGGGGACCGATCAACTAATGAAAAACTGTTTTTT
clone_size: .; d_call: .; j_call: TRBJ2-1; v_call: TRBV30; cdr3_aa: CAWRINSLVIGPFF; cdr3_nt: TGTGCCTGGAGAATAAATAGTCTAGTAATAGGTCCGTTCTTC
clone_size: .; d_call: .; j_call: TRBJ1-3; v_call: TRBV2; cdr3_aa: CASSEGIGVGEAGNTIYF; cdr3_nt: TGTGCCAGCAGTGAAGGGATAGGCGTAGGGGAGGCTGGAAACACCATATATTTT
clone_size: .; d_call: TRBD2; j_call: TRBJ2-3; v_call: TRBV5-4; cdr3_aa: CASSSLAGGHPSTDTQYF; cdr3_nt: TGTGCCAGCAGCTCCCTAGCGGGAGGACATCCTAGCACAGATACGCAGTATTTT
clone_size: .; d_call: TRBD1; j_call: TRBJ2-1; v_call: TRBV20-1; cdr3_aa: CSARQGGEQFF; cdr3_nt: TGCAGTGCCAGACAGGGGGGTGAGCAGTTCTTC
clone_size: .; d_call: .; j_call: TRBJ2-3; v_call: TRBV4-1; cdr3_aa: CASSRGQGSTDTQYF; cdr3_nt: TGCGCCAGCAGCCGTGGGCAGGGGAGCACAGATACGCAGTATTTT
clone_size: once; d_call: TRBD1; j_call: TRBJ2-7; v_call: TRBV6-1; cdr3_aa: CASIWDRGNYEQYF; cdr3_nt: TGTGCCAGCATCTGGGACAGGGGCAACTACGAGCAGTACTTC
clone_size: .; d_call: TRBD1; j_call: TRBJ2-6; v_call: TRBV19; cdr3_aa: CASKDRGPGANVLTF; cdr3_nt: TGTGCCAGTAAGGACAGGGGGCCCGGGGCCAACGTCCTGACTTTC
clone_size: .; d_call: TRBD2; j_call: TRBJ2-1; v_call: TRBV10-1; cdr3_aa: CASSEAGRANEQFF; cdr3_nt: TGCGCCAGCAGTGAAGCCGGGAGGGCCAATGAGCAGTTCTTC
clone_size: .; d_call: .; j_call: TRBJ1-3; v_call: TRBV29-1; cdr3_aa: CSVEGRNTIYF; cdr3_nt: TGCAGCGTTGAGGGAAGAAACACCATATATTTT
clone_size: .; d_call: .; j_call: TRBJ2-4; v_call: TRBV5-1; cdr3_aa: CASSYGHTLAKNIQYF; cdr3_nt: TGCGCCAGCAGCTACGGACACACGCTAGCCAAAAACATTCAGTACTTC
clone_size: .; d_call: .; j_call: TRBJ2-3; v_call: TRBV18; cdr3_aa: CASSPLQITDTQYF; cdr3_nt: TGTGCCAGCTCACCATTGCAGATCACAGATACGCAGTATTTT
clone_size: once; d_call: .; j_call: TRBJ1-5; v_call: TRBV7-2; cdr3_aa: CASSLEGGSNQPQHF; cdr3_nt: TGTGCCAGCAGCTTAGAGGGTGGGAGCAATCAGCCCCAGCATTTT
clone_size: .; d_call: .; j_call: TRBJ1-2; v_call: TRBV25-1; cdr3_aa: CASREGSGTGYTF; cdr3_nt: TGTGCCAGCAGAGAAGGGTCCGGGACTGGCTACACCTTC
clone_size: .; d_call: TRBD1; j_call: TRBJ2-3; v_call: TRBV28; cdr3_aa: CASSFISPGQGDTDTQYF; cdr3_nt: TGTGCCAGCAGTTTCATAAGTCCTGGACAGGGGGACACAGATACGCAGTATTTT
clone_size: .; d_call: TRBD2; j_call: TRBJ2-7; v_call: TRBV19; cdr3_aa: CASSSGGVGYEQYF; cdr3_nt: TGTGCCAGTAGCTCCGGGGGGGTCGGCTACGAGCAGTACTTC
clone_size: .; d_call: .; j_call: TRBJ2-7; v_call: TRBV6-5; cdr3_aa: CASTSVNVRREQYF; cdr3_nt: TGTGCCAGCACATCAGTCAACGTCCGGCGGGAGCAGTACTTC
clone_size: .; d_call: .; j_call: TRBJ2-1; v_call: TRBV7-9; cdr3_aa: CASSPAGFSSYNEQFF; cdr3_nt: TGTGCCAGCAGCCCTGCTGGTTTCAGCTCCTACAATGAGCAGTTCTTC
clone_size: .; d_call: .; j_call: TRBJ2-1; v_call: TRBV5-1; cdr3_aa: CASSLGVTGEQFF; cdr3_nt: TGCGCCAGCAGCTTGGGGGTGACAGGAGAGCAGTTCTTC
clone_size: .; d_call: .; j_call: TRBJ2-5; v_call: TRBV9; cdr3_aa: CASSVGLRGMTETQYF; cdr3_nt: TGTGCCAGCAGCGTAGGCCTGCGGGGAATGACGGAGACCCAGTACTTC
clone_size: .; d_call: .; j_call: TRBJ1-1; v_call: TRBV28; cdr3_aa: CASSPTALRAFF; cdr3_nt: TGTGCCAGCAGTCCGACCGCCCTTAGGGCTTTCTTT
clone_size: .; d_call: .; j_call: TRBJ1-3; v_call: TRBV30; cdr3_aa: CAWSVRGGNTIYF; cdr3_nt: TGTGCCTGGAGTGTACGTGGTGGAAACACCATATATTTT
clone_size: .; d_call: .; j_call: TRBJ2-1; v_call: TRBV11-3; cdr3_aa: CASSPDKHNEQFF; cdr3_nt: TGTGCCAGCAGTCCTGACAAACACAATGAGCAGTTCTTC
clone_size: .; d_call: .; j_call: TRBJ2-5; v_call: TRBV5-4; cdr3_aa: CASSPPTGETQYF; cdr3_nt: TGTGCCAGCAGCCCCCCGACGGGAGAGACCCAGTACTTC
clone_size: .; d_call: TRBD2; j_call: TRBJ2-1; v_call: TRBV5-1; cdr3_aa: CASSLGLAGVEQFF; cdr3_nt: TGCGCCAGCAGCTTGGGACTAGCGGGAGTTGAGCAGTTCTTC
clone_size: .; d_call: TRBD2; j_call: TRBJ2-2; v_call: TRBV28; cdr3_aa: CASSPLGEGRDTGELFF; cdr3_nt: TGTGCCAGCAGTCCCCTCGGGGAGGGTAGAGACACCGGGGAGCTGTTTTTT
clone_size: once; d_call: TRBD1; j_call: TRBJ2-5; v_call: TRBV11-3; cdr3_aa: CASSLRGQPGETQYF; cdr3_nt: TGTGCCAGCAGCTTACGGGGACAGCCGGGGGAGACCCAGTACTTC
clone_size: .; d_call: .; j_call: TRBJ2-7; v_call: TRBV5-6; cdr3_aa: CASSLAYEQYF; cdr3_nt: TGTGCCAGCAGCTTGGCCTACGAGCAGTACTTC
clone_size: .; d_call: TRBD2; j_call: TRBJ2-1; v_call: TRBV7-6; cdr3_aa: CASSLGGSGIVNEQFF; cdr3_nt: TGTGCCAGCAGCTTAGGGGGTAGCGGGATAGTGAATGAGCAGTTCTTC
clone_size: .; d_call: .; j_call: TRBJ1-3; v_call: TRBV6-5; cdr3_aa: CASSSYSDGSGNTIYF; cdr3_nt: TGTGCCAGCAGTTCATATTCGGACGGGAGTGGAAACACCATATATTTT
clone_size: .; d_call: TRBD2; j_call: TRBJ2-3; v_call: TRBV28; cdr3_aa: CASSWTSGTDTQYF; cdr3_nt: TGTGCCAGCAGTTGGACTAGCGGGACAGATACGCAGTATTTT
clone_size: .; d_call: .; j_call: TRBJ2-3; v_call: TRBV4-1; cdr3_aa: CASSHRAHTDTQYF; cdr3_nt: TGCGCCAGCAGCCACAGGGCCCACACAGATACGCAGTATTTT
clone_size: .; d_call: TRBD1; j_call: TRBJ2-7; v_call: TRBV2; cdr3_aa: CASMGTAYEQYF; cdr3_nt: TGTGCCAGCATGGGGACAGCCTACGAGCAGTACTTC
clone_size: .; d_call: .; j_call: TRBJ2-1; v_call: TRBV5-6; cdr3_aa: CASSLPNDNEQFF; cdr3_nt: TGTGCCAGCAGCTTGCCGAATGACAATGAGCAGTTCTTC
clone_size: .; d_call: TRBD2; j_call: TRBJ2-2; v_call: TRBV27; cdr3_aa: CASSLSGATGELFF; cdr3_nt: TGTGCCAGCAGTCTAAGCGGGGCCACCGGGGAGCTGTTTTTT
clone_size: .; d_call: TRBD2; j_call: TRBJ2-1; v_call: TRBV14; cdr3_aa: CASSQAKGGRANEQFF; cdr3_nt: TGTGCCAGCAGCCAAGCGAAGGGCGGGAGGGCAAATGAGCAGTTCTTC
clone_size: .; d_call: .; j_call: TRBJ2-1; v_call: TRBV30; cdr3_aa: CACSGDGSYNEQFF; cdr3_nt: TGTGCCTGCTCGGGAGACGGCTCCTACAATGAGCAGTTCTTC
clone_size: .; d_call: TRBD1; j_call: TRBJ1-6; v_call: TRBV10-1; cdr3_aa: CASARKRDRGSYNSPLHF; cdr3_nt: TGCGCCAGCGCAAGAAAAAGGGACAGGGGTTCTTATAATTCACCCCTCCACTTT
clone_size: .; d_call: .; j_call: TRBJ1-3; v_call: TRBV7-4; cdr3_aa: CASSLYGDSGNTVYF; cdr3_nt: TGTGCCAGCAGCTTATATGGAGACTCTGGAAACACCGTATATTTT
clone_size: .; d_call: .; j_call: TRBJ1-1; v_call: TRBV19; cdr3_aa: CASSTPTGNTEAFF; cdr3_nt: TGTGCCAGTAGTACCCCGACAGGAAACACTGAAGCTTTCTTT
clone_size: .; d_call: .; j_call: TRBJ2-1; v_call: TRBV5-1; cdr3_aa: CASSLSGADKFF; cdr3_nt: TGCGCCAGCAGCTTATCTGGGGCCGATAAGTTCTTC
clone_size: .; d_call: .; j_call: TRBJ1-2; v_call: TRBV10-3; cdr3_aa: CAISVAGAGYTF; cdr3_nt: TGTGCCATCAGTGTCGCAGGGGCAGGCTACACCTTC
clone_size: few; d_call: .; j_call: TRBJ2-5; v_call: TRBV2; cdr3_aa: CASSVRQTQETQYF; cdr3_nt: TGTGCCAGCAGTGTCAGGCAGACACAAGAGACCCAGTACTTC
clone_size: .; d_call: .; j_call: TRBJ2-5; v_call: TRBV14; cdr3_aa: CASSRRPPGQATQETQYF; cdr3_nt: TGTGCCAGCAGCCGACGCCCACCGGGCCAAGCGACACAAGAGACCCAGTACTTC
clone_size: .; d_call: .; j_call: TRBJ1-2; v_call: TRBV28; cdr3_aa: CASSLHIRNYGYTF; cdr3_nt: TGTGCCAGCAGTTTACACATAAGAAACTATGGCTACACCTTC